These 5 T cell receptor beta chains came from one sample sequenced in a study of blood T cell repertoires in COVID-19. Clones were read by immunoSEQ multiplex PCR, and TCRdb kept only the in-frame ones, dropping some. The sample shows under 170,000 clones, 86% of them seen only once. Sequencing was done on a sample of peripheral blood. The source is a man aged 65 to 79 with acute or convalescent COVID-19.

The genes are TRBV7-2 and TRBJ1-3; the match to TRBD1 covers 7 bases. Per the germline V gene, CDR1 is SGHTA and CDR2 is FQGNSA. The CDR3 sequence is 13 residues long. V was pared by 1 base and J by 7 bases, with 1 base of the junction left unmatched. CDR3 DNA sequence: TGTGCCAGCAGCTTAGTACAGGGGAACACCATATATTTT. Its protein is CASSLVQGNTIYF.

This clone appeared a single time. CDR3 nucleotides: TGTGCCAGCAGCTCCAATTCAGGGTCAGCCGAGCAGTACTTC. This codes for CASSSNSGSAEQYF. The V gene is TRBV7-9, the J gene TRBJ2-7, with a possible D match to TRBD1 (5 bases). The CDR3 covers 14 residues. Germline V gene lookup returns CDR1 SEHNR and CDR2 FQNEAQ (reference sequence). V was pared by 4 bases and J by 6 bases, with 16 bases between.

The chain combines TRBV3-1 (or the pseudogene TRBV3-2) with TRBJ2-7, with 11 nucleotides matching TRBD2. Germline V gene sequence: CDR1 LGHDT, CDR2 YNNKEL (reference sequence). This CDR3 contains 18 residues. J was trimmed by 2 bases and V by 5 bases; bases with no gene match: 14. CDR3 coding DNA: TGTGCCAGCAGCGCAAGCCATCTGACTAGCGGGACTACCTACGAGCAGTACTTC. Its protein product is CASSASHLTSGTTYEQYF.

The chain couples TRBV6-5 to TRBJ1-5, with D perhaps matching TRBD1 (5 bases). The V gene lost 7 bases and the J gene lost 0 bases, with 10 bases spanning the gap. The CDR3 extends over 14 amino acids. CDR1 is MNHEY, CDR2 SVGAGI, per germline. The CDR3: CASTGVNSNQPQHF. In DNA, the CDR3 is TGTGCCAGCACGGGGGTCAATAGCAATCAGCCCCAGCATTTT.

The CDR3 nucleotides read TGCGCCAGCAGCTTGCAGGGGTTTGGAGATACGCAGTATTTT. Its translation is CASSLQGFGDTQYF. The chain recombines TRBV5-1 with TRBJ2-3, with D maybe TRBD1 (6 bases). Germline CDR1 reads SGHRS; CDR2 reads YFSETQ. The CDR3 is 14 amino acids. V was trimmed by 1 base and J by 5 bases, leaving 11 bases between them.